Below are 25 T cell receptor beta chains sequenced from a single sample in a study of CD8+ T cells in alopecia areata. Treatment defined: oral pan-JAK inhibitor, 5-10 mg twice daily. Reverse transcribed after extraction, RNA yielded cDNA as the sequencing template. The protocol was immunoSEQ multiplex PCR, while the TCRdb copy is restricted to in-frame clones and leaves out a portion. This repertoire shows a few hundred thousand clones, under 75% found once; its top ten account for around 1.4%. Sequenced material: CD4+ T cells sorted from blood, taken at week 4, from a patient treated with tofacitinib. Every receptor here comes from a human donor with alopecia areata.

This sequence joins TRBV27 and TRBJ1-5, with a weak D call TRBD1 (5 bases). The germline V and J ends were trimmed by 6 bases and 3 bases, with 9 bases remaining between them. The CDR3 is 13 amino acids. Germline loops: CDR1 MNHEY, CDR2 SMNVEV (reference sequence). DNA for the CDR3: TGTGCCAGCAGGAAGGGGTACAATCAGCCCCAGCATTTT. Its translation: CASRKGYNQPQHF.

The J gene is TRBJ2-2, the V gene TRBV10-3; D possibly corresponds to TRBD2 (5 bases). This CDR3 region has 13 residues. V dropped 2 bases and J dropped 6 bases, with 7 bases sitting between them. CDR1 and CDR2 (germline): ENHRY, SYGVKD. The CDR3 sequence is CAISEGSSGELFF. The CDR3 DNA reads as TGTGCCATCAGTGAGGGGAGTTCCGGGGAGCTGTTTTTT.

This chain connects TRBV5-1 to TRBJ1-1; D is possibly TRBD1 (6 bases). The CDR3 loop spans 14 amino acids. Looked up from germline, CDR1 is SGHRS and CDR2 is YFSETQ. The V gene lost 0 bases and the J gene lost 5 bases, with 11 bases spanning the gap. CDR3 nucleotide sequence: TGCGCCAGCAGCTTGGCAGGGGATCAGACTGAAGCTTTCTTT. It is translated as CASSLAGDQTEAFF.

The rearrangement uses TRBV5-4 and TRBJ1-2; 8 positions match TRBD1. V shed 3 bases and J 6 bases; nucleotides not matched to a gene: 7. There are 14 residues in the CDR3. Per the germline V gene, CDR1 is SGHNT and CDR2 is YYREEE (reference sequence). The CDR3 nucleotides read TGTGCCAGCAGCTCAGACAGGGGTCTGCATGGCTACACCTTC. Protein: CASSSDRGLHGYTF.

V usage is TRBV7-2 and J usage is TRBJ2-1, with D tentatively TRBD1 (7 bases). The CDR3 consists of 16 residues. With 6 bases removed from V and 5 bases from J, the gap between germline ends came to 20 bases. Looked up from germline, CDR1 is SGHTA and CDR2 is FQGNSA. This chain's CDR3 is CASSFRVGGGHNEQFF. CDR3 nucleotides: TGTGCCAGCAGTTTTAGAGTAGGAGGGGGCCACAATGAGCAGTTCTTC.

This chain connects TRBV29-1 to TRBJ1-2; D ambiguous. V was cut by 3 bases and J by 8 bases, with 10 bases left in between. This CDR3 contains 11 residues. Germline loops: CDR1 SQVTM, CDR2 ANQGSEA. Here the CDR3 DNA reads TGCAGCGTTGAGGTGATGCAGGGCTACACCTTC. It codes for CSVEVMQGYTF.

This sequence joins TRBV5-6 and TRBJ2-2; possible D gene TRBD1, 6 bases. The CDR3 extends over 15 amino acids. V lost 6 bases and J 6 bases, leaving 18 bases between the germline ends. Germline loops: CDR1 SGHDT, CDR2 YYEEEE. The CDR3 loop reads CASTGTGSVAGELFF. Here the CDR3 DNA reads TGTGCCAGCACGGGAACAGGGAGTGTTGCCGGGGAGCTGTTTTTT.

This clone was seen only a few times. The genes are TRBV29-1 and TRBJ2-3, with D possibly matching TRBD1 (5 bases). V dropped 4 bases and J dropped 4 bases, with 15 bases sitting between them. The length of the CDR3 is 14 residues. The V gene's germline CDR1 is SQVTM and CDR2 ANQGSEA. The CDR3 reads CSVGGTQGPDTQYF. The CDR3 coding sequence is TGCAGCGTTGGGGGCACCCAGGGTCCAGATACGCAGTATTTT.

The sample holds one count of this clone. J is TRBJ1-3 and V is TRBV30; a possible D gene is TRBD1 (5 bases). With 0 bases removed from V and 0 bases from J, the gap between germline ends came to 9 bases. CDR3 length: 15 residues. Germline values: CDR1 GTSNPN, CDR2 SVGIG (reference sequence). CDR3 coding DNA: TGTGCCTGGAGTGTACGAAGGGGCTCTGGAAACACCATATATTTT. Translating gives CAWSVRRGSGNTIYF.

V is TRBV30 and J is TRBJ2-7; 7 bases match TRBD1. The junction had 5 bases not matched to a gene; V was cut back by 1 base and J by 2 bases. Germline lookup yields CDR1 GTSNPN and CDR2 SVGIG (reference sequence). This CDR3 comprises 14 residues. The CDR3 here is CAWSEGTATYEQYF. DNA for the CDR3: TGTGCCTGGAGTGAGGGGACAGCAACCTACGAGCAGTACTTC. The variable domain in full, with the rest retrieved from reference TRBV30 and TRBJ2-7, is SQTIHQWPATLVQPVGSPLSLECTVEGTSNPNLYWYRQAAGRGLQLLFYSVGIGQISSEVPQNLSASRPQDRQFILSSKKLLLSDSGFYLCAWSEGTATYEQYFGPGTRLTVT.

CDR3 coding DNA: TGTGCCTGGAGTGTATTGCTAGCGGGGGGAGAGCAGTTCTTC. This gives the protein CAWSVLLAGGEQFF. V is TRBV30 and J is TRBJ2-1, with 11 bases lining up with TRBD2. Looked up from germline, CDR1 is GTSNPN and CDR2 is SVGIG (reference sequence). J was trimmed by 10 bases and V by 0 bases; bases with no gene match: 5. This CDR3 is 14 amino acids long.

The V gene is TRBV29-1, the J gene TRBJ2-2; 7 nucleotides agree with TRBD1. Losses at the gene ends were 7 bases for V and 4 bases for J; bases not matched to a gene: 6. This CDR3 contains 13 residues. Looked up from germline, CDR1 is SQVTM and CDR2 is ANQGSEA. DNA of the CDR3: TGCAGCGGAACGACAGGGCTCACCGGGGAGCTGTTTTTT. Protein product: CSGTTGLTGELFF.

The V call is TRBV2, the J call TRBJ2-3, with D unclear. Germline loops: CDR1 SNHLY, CDR2 FYNNEI. Trimming took 5 bases from V and 4 from J, leaving 10 bases between them. This CDR3 is 13 amino acids long. The CDR3 loop is CASSWVDADTQYF. CDR3 coding DNA: TGTGCCAGCAGTTGGGTAGACGCAGATACGCAGTATTTT.

The gene calls are TRBV28 and TRBJ1-2, with D perhaps matching TRBD1 (5 bases). V lost 7 bases to trimming and J lost 7 bases, with 22 bases between them. This CDR3 spans 15 amino acids. The germline V gene has CDR1 MDHEN and CDR2 SYDVKM. CDR3 in DNA: TGTGCCAGCAACCCCTCATCCGGGACGGAGGTTGGCTACACCTTC. It encodes CASNPSSGTEVGYTF.

The chain joins TRBV30 to TRBJ1-6; D perhaps matches TRBD1 (6 bases). The CDR3 spans 16 residues. Per the germline V gene, CDR1 is GTSNPN and CDR2 is SVGIG (reference sequence). The V end was cut by 1 base, the J end by 6 bases, with 16 bases between. CDR3 nucleotides: TGTGCCTGGAGTGGAGCCCCGGACAGTTTTAATTCACCCCTCCACTTT. It translates to CAWSGAPDSFNSPLHF.

On this clone itself: Within the sample, other DNA sequences also encode this same CDR3. The genes are TRBV29-1 and TRBJ2-7; D unclear. The length of the CDR3 is 12 residues. V lost 3 bases to trimming and J lost 2 bases, with 8 bases between them. Germline V gene lookup returns CDR1 SQVTM and CDR2 ANQGSEA. This chain's CDR3 is CSVESTPYEQYF. The CDR3 DNA reads as TGCAGCGTTGAGAGTACCCCCTACGAGCAGTACTTC.

The rearrangement links TRBV5-1 to TRBJ2-3, with D possibly being TRBD2 (5 bases). The germline V gene encodes CDR1 SGHRS and CDR2 YFSETQ. The V end was cut by 1 base, the J end by 2 bases, with 8 bases between. This CDR3 has 14 residues. Here the CDR3 DNA reads TGCGCCAGCAGCTTGCTACGGGACACAGATACGCAGTATTTT. This gives the protein CASSLLRDTDTQYF.

This clone was observed a handful of times. The genes are TRBV10-3 and TRBJ2-5, with D uncertain. Trimming took 2 bases from V and 2 from J, leaving 6 bases between them. CDR1 and CDR2 (germline): ENHRY, SYGVKD. The CDR3 runs to 13 residues. The CDR3 DNA follows: TGTGCCATCAGTGAGGCCTTACAAGAGACCCAGTACTTC. This translates into CAISEALQETQYF.

The chain combines TRBV27 with TRBJ1-2; 10 bases are shared with TRBD1. Germline assignment: CDR1 MNHEY and CDR2 SMNVEV (reference sequence). The length of the CDR3 is 15 residues. V shed 5 bases, J shed 5 bases, and the junction held 8 bases outside the gene matches. The chain's CDR3 is CASSPGTGVAYGYTF. CDR3 in DNA: TGTGCCAGCAGTCCCGGGACAGGGGTTGCTTATGGCTACACCTTC.

The chain joins TRBV29-1 to TRBJ1-2, with 9 bases fitting TRBD1. The V gene's germline CDR1 is SQVTM and CDR2 ANQGSEA. V trimming: 3 bases; J trimming: 4 bases; junction bases outside the gene matches: 6. The CDR3 consists of 14 residues. This CDR3 reads CSVEGTGISYGYTF. In nucleotides, the CDR3 is TGCAGCGTTGAGGGGACAGGGATAAGCTATGGCTACACCTTC.

The chain carries TRBV30 and TRBJ2-3, with 9 bases that match TRBD2. Trimming at V came to 0 bases and at J to 2 bases, leaving 15 bases not matched to a gene. The germline V gene has CDR1 GTSNPN and CDR2 SVGIG (reference sequence). The CDR3 is made up of 19 amino acids. CDR3 region: CAWSVRILSSSGVTDTQYF. The CDR3 DNA reads TGTGCCTGGAGTGTAAGAATCCTTTCATCTAGCGGGGTCACAGATACGCAGTATTTT.

This sequence joins TRBV27 and TRBJ2-5, with D hard to call. Germline assignment: CDR1 MNHEY and CDR2 SMNVEV (reference sequence). This CDR3 is built from 11 residues. V lost 3 bases, J lost 7 bases, and 6 bases lay in between. CDR3 amino acids: CASSFLGTQYF. CDR3 nucleotides: TGTGCCAGCAGTTTTCTCGGGACCCAGTACTTC.

This clone occurred a few times. This same CDR3 is encoded by further DNA sequences in the sample. As DNA, the CDR3 is TGTGCCAGCAGTTACTCGGGCGGGAACACTGAAGCTTTCTTT. Protein sequence: CASSYSGGNTEAFF. This rearrangement joins TRBV6-6 to TRBJ1-1; D is ambiguous. V was trimmed by 0 bases and J by 1 base, leaving 6 bases between them. CDR1 is MNHNY, CDR2 SVGAGI, per germline (reference sequence). This CDR3 spans 14 amino acids.

CDR3 nucleotide sequence: TGTGCCAGCAGTATCAGGGCTGAAAAACTGTTTTTT. As protein: CASSIRAEKLFF. The V and J genes are TRBV6-6 and TRBJ1-4, with D perhaps matching TRBD1 (5 bases). Between the trimmed V and J ends, which lost 5 bases and 7 bases, there was a span of 8 bases. The CDR3 totals 12 residues. Germline values: CDR1 MNHNY, CDR2 SVGAGI (reference sequence).

This clone was recorded once. This chain links TRBV7-2 with TRBJ2-7; 9 nucleotides line up with TRBD1. Germline CDR1 and CDR2: SGHTA and FQGNSA. CDR3 length: 14 amino acids. The V and J ends lost 4 bases and 2 bases, in that order; junction bases with no gene match: 3. The CDR3 is CASSSDRGTYEQYF. CDR3 nucleotides: TGTGCCAGCAGCTCCGACAGGGGGACCTACGAGCAGTACTTC. The variable domain in full, with the rest retrieved from reference TRBV7-2 and TRBJ2-7, is GAGVSQSPSNKVTEKGKDVELRCDPISGHTALYWYRQSLGQGLEFLIYFQGNSAPDKSGLPSDRFSAERTGGSVSTLTIQRTQQEDSAVYLCASSSDRGTYEQYFGPGTRLTVT.